This TCR beta chain was observed in a study of shared clonotypes between healthy human individuals. Evenly divided among several immunoSEQ plates was the genomic DNA of each subset. Repertoires were generated with immunoSEQ multiplex PCR, while TCRdb's copy carries only in-frame clones and drops some. The sample includes about 96,000 clones, approximately 63% of them seen just once. The sequenced sample was memory CD8+ T cells sorted from blood. The subset: CD45RO+ cells pooled with CCR7-negative TemRA cells. The TCR originated in a man aged 30-40 years in good health.

This CDR3 is CASSPGAGGPSGELFF. For the CDR3, the DNA is TGTGCCAGCAGCCCCGGGGCGGGAGGGCCGTCCGGGGAGCTGTTTTTT. The rearrangement joins TRBV7-6 to TRBJ2-2; 9 positions agree with TRBD2. V shed 5 bases, J shed 6 bases, and the junction held 10 bases outside the gene matches. Germline V gives CDR1 SGHVS, CDR2 FNYEAQ. CDR3 length equals 16 residues.